This TCR beta chain was recovered during a study of monozygotic twins with inflammatory bowel disease. There are 13 residues in the CDR3. Per germline, CDR1 SGHRS and CDR2 YFSETQ. Roughly 3,800 ng of total RNA went into each TCR library. For each CDR3 protein, TCRdb gives one entry from its re-call of the 5' RACE reads, without DNA. The sample's table shows 330,000 or so distinct CDR3 sequences. The sample taken for sequencing was blood. The sequence was collected from a human donor with ulcerative colitis or Crohn's disease, or a healthy co-twin of an affected twin (not recorded which). The V gene is TRBV5-1, the J gene TRBJ2-7; TCRdb's D call of TRBD1 is untestable without DNA. Here the CDR3 reads CASSLDDGRLRYF.